Listed below are T cell receptor beta chains from one sample, sequenced in a study of OX40 agonist ivuxolimab in advanced cancers. Here immunoSEQ multiplex PCR was the method, and the copy in TCRdb shows in-frame clones only, minus some. The sample has 68,000 or so clones; about 82% are singletons. The starting material was CD4+ or CD8+ T cells sorted from blood, obtained in a trial of the OX40 agonist ivuxolimab. Every receptor here comes from an adult with an advanced solid tumor such as melanoma, head and neck, liver or kidney cancer. The CDR3 runs from the conserved cysteine through the conserved F or W. Each record gives: J gene, V gene, clone size, D gene, CDR3 protein, CDR3 DNA. D genes are given only for firm matches. Where a row states a size, it is once, few, many or the class of an expanded clone; other rows omit it.

J: TRBJ2-2; V: TRBV7-2; size: NA; D: NA; CDR3: CASSLNRRVGTGELFF; DNA: TGTGCCAGCAGCTTAAATCGGAGGGTTGGGACCGGGGAGCTGTTTTTT
J: TRBJ2-7; V: TRBV19; size: NA; D: TRBD1; CDR3: CASRGQGPYEQYF; DNA: TGTGCCAGTAGGGGACAGGGGCCCTACGAGCAGTACTTC
J: TRBJ2-5; V: TRBV2; size: NA; D: TRBD1; CDR3: CASSEDPPTGAQTWETQYF; DNA: TGTGCCAGCAGTGAAGACCCCCCCACAGGGGCCCAAACGTGGGAGACCCAGTACTTC
J: TRBJ2-1; V: TRBV20-1; size: NA; D: NA; CDR3: CSFGQGLGQFF; DNA: TGCAGTTTTGGACAAGGTTTGGGGCAGTTCTTC
J: TRBJ2-3; V: TRBV5-4; size: NA; D: TRBD2; CDR3: CATGLAASTDTQYF; DNA: TGTGCCACGGGACTAGCGGCTAGCACAGATACGCAGTATTTT
J: TRBJ1-6; V: TRBV27; size: NA; D: TRBD1; CDR3: CASSLSDGRGLYNSPLHF; DNA: TGTGCCAGCAGTTTATCGGACGGGAGGGGGCTCTATAATTCACCCCTCCACTTT
J: TRBJ1-4; V: TRBV5-1; size: NA; D: NA; CDR3: CASSLAGGTTNEKLFF; DNA: TGCGCCAGCAGCTTGGCCGGAGGGACAACGAATGAAAAACTGTTTTTT
J: TRBJ2-7; V: TRBV28; size: NA; D: NA; CDR3: CASSFYGTYEQYF; DNA: TGTGCCAGCAGTTTTTACGGTACCTACGAGCAGTACTTC
J: TRBJ1-6; V: TRBV7-2; size: NA; D: NA; CDR3: CASSPPGISPLHF; DNA: TGTGCCAGCAGCCCCCCCGGGATTTCACCCCTCCACTTT
J: TRBJ1-6; V: TRBV5-6; size: NA; D: NA; CDR3: CASSGMGAGVFGNSPLHF; DNA: TGTGCCAGCAGCGGGATGGGGGCCGGGGTTTTCGGTAATTCACCCCTCCACTTT
J: TRBJ1-5; V: TRBV10-3; size: NA; D: NA; CDR3: CAANRERNQPQHF; DNA: TGTGCCGCAAACAGGGAACGCAATCAGCCCCAGCATTTT
J: TRBJ2-3; V: TRBV5-4; size: NA; D: TRBD1; CDR3: CASSRGGQGVKAPTDTQYF; DNA: TGTGCCAGCAGCCGTGGGGGACAGGGCGTAAAAGCCCCAACGGATACGCAGTATTTT
J: TRBJ1-3; V: TRBV30; size: few; D: NA; CDR3: CAWSRTGNTIYF; DNA: TGTGCCTGGAGTAGGACTGGAAACACCATATATTTT
J: TRBJ1-5; V: TRBV4-3; size: NA; D: NA; CDR3: CASSQDRTDSQPQHF; DNA: TGCGCCAGCAGCCAAGATCGAACAGATAGTCAGCCCCAGCATTTT
J: TRBJ1-2; V: TRBV11-3; size: NA; D: NA; CDR3: CASSSGREVDYTF; DNA: TGTGCCAGCAGCTCAGGACGGGAAGTGGACTACACCTTC
J: TRBJ2-3; V: TRBV7-2; size: NA; D: TRBD2; CDR3: CASILGRGAYTSTDTQYF; DNA: TGTGCCAGCATCCTGGGGCGGGGGGCCTACACTAGCACAGATACGCAGTATTTT
J: TRBJ1-1; V: TRBV28; size: NA; D: NA; CDR3: CASKKQVNTEAFF; DNA: TGTGCCAGCAAGAAACAGGTGAACACTGAAGCTTTCTTT
J: TRBJ1-2; V: TRBV28; size: NA; D: TRBD1; CDR3: CASSSPRGDSYGYTF; DNA: TGTGCCAGCAGTAGCCCCAGGGGGGACAGCTATGGCTACACCTTC
J: TRBJ2-2; V: TRBV11-2; size: NA; D: TRBD1; CDR3: CASSSGRGGSTGELFF; DNA: TGTGCCAGCAGCTCAGGGAGAGGGGGCAGCACCGGGGAGCTGTTTTTT
J: TRBJ2-7; V: TRBV1; size: NA; D: NA; CDR3: CTSTGGQLPYEQYF; DNA: TGCACCAGCACTGGGGGACAGTTACCTTACGAGCAGTACTTC
J: TRBJ1-1; V: TRBV7-9; size: NA; D: NA; CDR3: CASSLYGEAFF; DNA: TGTGCCAGCAGCTTATATGGTGAAGCTTTCTTT
J: TRBJ2-5; V: TRBV10-3; size: NA; D: NA; CDR3: CAISDSLVSRETQYF; DNA: TGTGCCATCAGTGACTCACTAGTATCGCGGGAGACCCAGTACTTC
J: TRBJ1-3; V: TRBV9; size: NA; D: TRBD1; CDR3: CTSSSQRTGTLENTIYF; DNA: TGTACCAGCAGCTCACAAAGGACAGGGACGCTTGAAAACACCATATATTTT
J: TRBJ2-4; V: TRBV5-6; size: NA; D: NA; CDR3: CASSLAWDEQYF; DNA: TGTGCCAGCAGCTTGGCCTGGGATGAACAGTACTTC
J: TRBJ1-1; V: TRBV14; size: NA; D: NA; CDR3: CASSEVGGGTEAFF; DNA: TGTGCCAGCAGCGAGGTGGGGGGCGGGACTGAAGCTTTCTTT